This T cell receptor beta chain was profiled in a study of cytomegalovirus exposure and HLA in healthy donors (dated by TCRdb to between 2016 and 2019). Background for the entire study: An earlier analysis of roughly 500 of the donors reported approximately 300 Gb of sequence data and 100 million to 120 million unique TCR beta sequences obtained from roughly 180 million T cells. An early release covering around 630 HLA-typed donors comprised around 300 gigabases of sequencing data and around 80 million unique TCR sequences. The genetic ancestry cluster associated with self-reported Caucasian donors included about 84% of the 398 genotyped donors. The study aimed to test whether cataloging public T cell receptors could reveal signatures of past pathogen exposure. Using immunosequencing, the study profiled T cell repertoires from 500 to 800 subjects and related those repertoires to cytomegalovirus serostatus. Besides the first cohort of around 670 subjects, a separate validation cohort made up of over 95 different subjects was used. To predict cytomegalovirus infection status, the study brought together high-throughput TCR immunosequencing, statistical association of individual TCRs with disease status, and machine learning. In a later analysis, previously published TCR beta repertoires from 550 to 750 donors were re-analyzed and high-resolution HLA genotyping was added so that TCR occurrence patterns could be studied. Rather than drawing on any new phenotypic data, the later analysis identified candidate immune exposures from TCR beta sequences and the way those sequences occurred across donors. An earlier analysis of approximately 580 of the donors used high-throughput TCR beta sequencing to judge whether each TCR beta V gene segment behaved as functional or pseudogenic. Donor age, sex, ethnicity and CMV serostatus were collected together with the repertoire data. A later genetic analysis took genome-wide SNP genotypes for about 55% of the 666 donors and used that subset as a discovery cohort. Every repertoire in the discovery cohort had been generated on one and the same sequencing platform. Class I and class II HLA loci were covered by the typing at four-digit resolution. Typing coverage varied by locus: 629-630 donors for A, B, C, DRB1 and DQB1; approximately 520 for DQA1; over 600 for DPA1; under 490 for DPB1. Several DR-DQ haplotypes were treated as single units for association and clustering because of strong linkage in the cohort. On average, roughly 250,000 unique TCR beta nucleotide sequences were sequenced per donor among about 400 genotyped donors of the cohort, with roughly 18% of those sequences being non-productive.

V lost 4 bases and J lost 0 bases; the stretch between them is 7 bases long. CDR1 ENHRY and CDR2 SYGVKD are derived from the germline V gene. The CDR3 covers 13 residues, taking in both the cysteine and the phenylalanine. Kept here is only the CDR3 DNA, which spans 39 bases and is read in frame from base 1. Comment on this clone: Its cognate antigen has yet to be identified. Base qualities are not provided; no much larger clone lies one nucleotide away.

In total, about 650 healthy bone marrow donors made up the cohort. Cohort members were all nominally healthy when sampled, although unrecorded immune exposures were likely present. The donor was CMV seropositive and was included in the group of almost 300 seropositive cohort members. Every donor gave a peripheral blood sample, and the peripheral blood mononuclear cells from that sample were used for TCR beta sequencing. The Qiagen DNeasy Blood Extraction Kit was used to extract genomic DNA from the blood cell samples. Beyond this particular receptor, the publication reports: A later genetic analysis reported fewer N-insertions in productive TCRs among donors in an Asian-associated ancestry cluster than the roughly 640-donor mean. A later analysis found that TCR association rates varied across HLA loci, with DRB1 alleles showing the most associated TCRs and HLA-C alleles the fewest. Strong co-occurrence of HLA alleles, especially DR and DQ, made assigning TCR associations to individual alleles difficult. According to a later analysis, most CMV-associated TCR beta chains appeared to be HLA-restricted, and the HLA associations seemed to be driven largely by CMV exposure. HLA typing was unavailable for some donors at each locus, so association tests used only the typed subset. In a later analysis, HLA-associated TCR beta chains showed more clonal expansion and lower generation probabilities than non-associated chains that were equally common. According to the authors, the approach could potentially be generalized to other disease states and immunological phenotypes. CMV serostatus was the only immune exposure information available for the cohort. The sequencing pipeline was judged likely to have produced a cluster of highly shared sequence variants as a technical artifact. Roughly uniform sequencing depth across donors was assumed in presence/absence analyses, although this assumption may not hold. A further reported finding was that TCR beta sequences accurately predicted the HLA-A and HLA-B alleles for most subjects in the first cohort. Most TCR sequences were observed very rarely across donors, whereas some public TCRs were present in many individuals. Fewer than 20 rarely observed V segments, including chromosome 9 orphons, were excluded from the earlier analysis of several hundred of the donors because counts were too low. In an earlier analysis of about 540 of the donors, most TCR beta V segments were observed in productive rearrangements about 90% or about 30% of the time, broadly matching IMGT annotations. In a later genetic analysis, a missense DCLRE1C variant was associated with V-gene and J-gene trimming of TCR beta chains, and the association was replicated in an independent cohort. In vitro tests confirmed that a few of the cytomegalovirus-associated TCR beta chains recognize cytomegalovirus antigens. Correlated functional status among segregating V segments might reflect linkage disequilibrium, but an unknown experimental factor could not be ruled out. The 87-base-pair reads could not distinguish some IMGT-functional V segments, including TRBV6-2 and TRBV6-3, so those segments were excluded. In a later analysis, several top co-occurrence clusters were reported to appear linked to parvovirus B19, influenza, CMV and Epstein-Barr virus. Cytomegalovirus status was reported to be diagnosed by the classifier with high specificity and sensitivity in both the original and validation cohorts. Only TCR beta chains were sequenced in this cohort, and the absence of alpha or paired-chain data limited detectable features. In the study, roughly 160 TCR beta chains were listed as associated with cytomegalovirus. At a false discovery rate of 0.05, a later analysis linked approximately 18,000 TCR beta sequences to specific HLA alleles.

Library preparation used the immunoSEQ multiplex PCR assay. For the multiplex PCR, a mixture combining 60 forward primers for TCR Vbeta segments and 13 reverse primers for TCR Jbeta segments was used. The CDR3 region of rearranged TCR beta genes was amplified from genomic DNA by a multiplex PCR assay. The amplified TCR beta libraries were sequenced on the Illumina HiSeq System as 87-base-pair reads. In the original analysis: A later analysis counted approximately 74 million unique TCR beta chains across the 600 to 850 repertoires, and 9 million to 14 million of these chains were shared by at least two donors. To remove PCR and sequencing errors, raw reads were error-corrected and collapsed into unique sequences using a nearest-neighbor algorithm that merged closely related sequences. V, D and J gene segments were assigned by aligning CDR3 sequences to IMGT reference sequences. Each retained sequence needed at least a six-nucleotide match to both a V gene segment and a J gene segment. A rearrangement counted as productive if the CDR3 had no stop codons and remained in frame with V and J, and every other rearrangement counted as non-productive. Following IMGT convention, CDR3 was defined as the stretch from the second conserved V-encoded cysteine up to the conserved J-encoded phenylalanine. The earlier analysis of about 560 of the donors excluded any sequence lacking an unambiguous match to a single V gene segment. In an earlier analysis of several hundred of the donors, V segments were called functional above 56.7% productive rearrangements and were called segregating when the between-donor standard deviation exceeded 5%. A statistical classification framework was built for diagnosing cytomegalovirus status from the catalog of TCR beta chain sequences. In a later analysis, V and J genes were assigned by comparing TCR nucleotide sequences against IMGT/GENE-DB human TR gene sequences. Using the TCRdist pipeline, a later analysis assigned CDR3 sequences along with most-parsimonious VDJ recombination scenarios. A later analysis defined each TCR beta chain by its CDR3 amino acid sequence plus V-gene family, and excluded reads lacking a unique V-gene family. A later analysis removed 600 or so highly shared, low-generation-probability nucleotide sequences to deal with suspected cross-contamination and a sequencing artifact. In a later analysis, a clonal expansion index was calculated for each public chain from normalized within-repertoire ranks of inferred template counts. In a later analysis, generation probabilities were computed with a VDJ recombination model fitted to out-of-frame rearrangements, and the resulting probabilities were checked against IGoR. Hypergeometric tests were used in a later analysis to score TCR-TCR, TCR-HLA and TCR-CMV co-occurrence, with a repertoire-size bias correction applied to the TCR pairs. To estimate false discovery rates, a later analysis permuted the HLA or CMV assignments 20 times. A later analysis grouped co-occurring TCRs with DBSCAN, adding TCRdist sequence similarity when clustering within HLA-allele-positive subsets. Co-occurrence clustering excluded repertoires with fewer than 30,000 or more than 120,000 public chains, plus five with anomalous nucleotide sharing. TCRdb limited this immuneACCESS table to in-frame rearrangements with V and J called. A share of clones is missing; checked studies link under half to unresolved V genes, and the rest is unexplained. V, J and clone size reflect that table, while D and trimming were determined from the DNA. This sample comprises roughly 90,000 clones, roughly four fifths of them detected only once. The ten largest clonotypes hold around 4.3% of the sample.

Material: PBMCs. This TCR derives from a woman aged 40 to 50 in good health and CMV-seropositive. The sequence is built from TRBV10-3 and TRBJ2-7; TRBD1 is a weak D gene call, 5 bases matching. In nucleotide form, the sequence is TGTGCCATCAGTGTCGGACACTCCTACGAGCAGTACTTC. This gives the protein CAISVGHSYEQYF.